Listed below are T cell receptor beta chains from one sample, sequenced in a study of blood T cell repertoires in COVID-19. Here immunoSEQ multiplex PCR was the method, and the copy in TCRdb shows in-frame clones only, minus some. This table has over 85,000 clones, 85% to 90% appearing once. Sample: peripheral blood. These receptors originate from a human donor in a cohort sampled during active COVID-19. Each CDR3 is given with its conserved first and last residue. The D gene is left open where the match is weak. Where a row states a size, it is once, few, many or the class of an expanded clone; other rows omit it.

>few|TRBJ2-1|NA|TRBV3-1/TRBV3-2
CASSPRRPNNEQFF
TGTGCCAGCAGCCCGAGGAGGCCCAACAATGAGCAGTTCTTC
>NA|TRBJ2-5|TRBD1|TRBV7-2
CASSLDSGGATQYF
TGTGCCAGCAGCTTAGACTCAGGGGGCGCGACCCAGTACTTC
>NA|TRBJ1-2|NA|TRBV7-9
CASSLEGVYGYTF
TGTGCCAGCAGCTTAGAGGGGGTCTATGGCTACACCTTC
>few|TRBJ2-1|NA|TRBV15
CATRETGEFYNEQFF
TGTGCCACCAGGGAGACGGGAGAGTTCTACAATGAGCAGTTCTTC
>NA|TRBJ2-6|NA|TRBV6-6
CASSRYGDTPSGANVLTF
TGTGCCAGCAGTCGTTACGGTGACACCCCCTCTGGGGCCAACGTCCTGACTTTC
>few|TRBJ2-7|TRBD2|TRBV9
CASSVALAGVEQYF
TGTGCCAGCAGCGTAGCGCTAGCGGGAGTCGAGCAGTACTTC
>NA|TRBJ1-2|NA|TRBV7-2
CASSFVRLYGYTF
TGTGCCAGCAGCTTCGTTCGTCTCTATGGCTACACCTTC
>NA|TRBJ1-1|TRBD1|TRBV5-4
CASRTGGGTEAFF
TGTGCCAGCAGAACAGGGGGAGGGACTGAAGCTTTCTTT
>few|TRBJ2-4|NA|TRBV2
CASSDSVAKNIQYF
TGTGCCAGCAGTGATTCCGTAGCCAAAAACATTCAGTACTTC
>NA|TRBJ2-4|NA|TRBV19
CASSLLSGAPAKNIQYF
TGTGCCAGTAGTCTATTATCAGGCGCTCCTGCCAAAAACATTCAGTACTTC
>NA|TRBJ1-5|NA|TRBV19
CASRHAANSNQPQHF
TGTGCCAGTAGGCACGCGGCTAATAGCAATCAGCCCCAGCATTTT
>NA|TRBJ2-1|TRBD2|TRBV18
CASFPGLAGYNEQFF
TGTGCCAGCTTCCCTGGACTAGCGGGCTACAATGAGCAGTTCTTC
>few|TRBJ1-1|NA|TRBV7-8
CASSLPGRIRGVGMNTEAFF
TGTGCCAGCAGCTTGCCCGGAAGAATCAGGGGTGTTGGGATGAACACTGAAGCTTTCTTT
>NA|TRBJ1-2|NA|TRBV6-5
CASRPETRIYGYTF
TGTGCCAGCAGACCCGAGACACGAATCTATGGCTACACCTTC
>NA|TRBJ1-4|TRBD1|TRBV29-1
CSVDEQGGEKLFF
TGCAGCGTAGACGAACAGGGGGGGGAAAAACTGTTTTTT
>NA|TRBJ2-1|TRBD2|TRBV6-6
CASSYPTSGGYNEQFF
TGTGCCAGCAGTTACCCGACTAGCGGGGGGTACAATGAGCAGTTCTTC
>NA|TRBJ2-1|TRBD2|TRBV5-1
CASSADSSGTSYNEQFF
TGCGCCAGCAGCGCCGACTCTAGCGGGACCTCCTACAATGAGCAGTTCTTC
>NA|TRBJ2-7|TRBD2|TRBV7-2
CASSLGLAGHSYEQYF
TGTGCCAGCAGCTTAGGTCTAGCGGGCCACTCCTACGAGCAGTACTTC
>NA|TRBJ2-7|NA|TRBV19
CASSIELDLLSYEQYF
TGTGCCAGTAGTATAGAACTAGACCTACTCTCCTACGAGCAGTACTTC
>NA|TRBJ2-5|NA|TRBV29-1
CSVGRRMQETQYF
TGCAGCGTTGGTAGGAGGATGCAAGAGACCCAGTACTTC
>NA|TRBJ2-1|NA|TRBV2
CASTEDNLYNEQFF
TGTGCCAGCACCGAGGACAACCTCTACAATGAGCAGTTCTTC
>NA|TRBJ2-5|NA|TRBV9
CASSAQVVGETQYF
TGTGCCAGCAGCGCACAGGTTGTGGGCGAGACCCAGTACTTC
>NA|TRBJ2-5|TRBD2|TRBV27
CASSWVAGGGETQYF
TGTGCCAGCAGTTGGGTAGCGGGAGGAGGGGAGACCCAGTACTTC
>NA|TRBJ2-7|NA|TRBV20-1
CSARSGHEQYF
TGCAGTGCTAGAAGCGGCCACGAGCAGTACTTC
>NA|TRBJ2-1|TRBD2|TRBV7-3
CASSPLSGGAYNEQFF
TGTGCCAGCAGTCCTTTAAGCGGGGGGGCATACAATGAGCAGTTCTTC
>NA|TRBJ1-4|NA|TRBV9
CASSVSGDPGDEKLFF
TGTGCCAGCAGCGTATCGGGGGACCCGGGGGACGAAAAACTGTTTTTT
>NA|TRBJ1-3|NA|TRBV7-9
CASSSAGDTIYF
TGTGCCAGCTCTAGTGCCGGGGACACCATATATTTT
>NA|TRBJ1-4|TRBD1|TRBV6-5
CASQGATNEKLFF
TGTGCCTCACAGGGGGCCACTAATGAAAAACTGTTTTTT
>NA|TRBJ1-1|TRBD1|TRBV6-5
CASSLLQGAVEAFF
TGTGCCAGCAGCTTACTCCAGGGGGCGGTTGAAGCTTTCTTT
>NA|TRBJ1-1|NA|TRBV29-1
CSVARGTRRRNTEAFF
TGCAGCGTTGCGCGGGGGACCCGGAGGAGGAACACTGAAGCTTTCTTT
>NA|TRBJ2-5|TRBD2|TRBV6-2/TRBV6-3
CASRPSGEETQYF
TGTGCCAGCAGGCCTAGCGGGGAAGAGACCCAGTACTTC